The 25 T cell receptor beta chains listed next were all sequenced from one sample in a study of PD-L1 blockade in urothelial cancer (dated by TCRdb to the late 2010s). The library was obtained by the immunoSEQ multiplex PCR assay. TCRdb's version of the immuneACCESS table is confined to in-frame rearrangements and falls short of the full clone set. An unresolved V gene accounts for under half of the shortfall where checked; the remainder is of unknown origin. This sample lists approximately 58,000 clones; roughly four fifths were detected once. About 4.5% of the sample goes to the ten largest clones. Sequencing used PBMCs, obtained around atezolizumab (anti-PD-L1) treatment. The receptors originated from a man between 65 and 85 years old with urothelial cancer.

V and J are TRBV5-1 and TRBJ2-7, with 7 bases identical to TRBD1. Germline V gene sequence: CDR1 SGHRS, CDR2 YFSETQ. The CDR3 spans 15 residues. V was pared by 5 bases and J by 0 bases, with 8 bases of the junction left unmatched. In DNA form, the CDR3 reads TGCGCCAGCAGGAACGGACAGGAATTCTCCTACGAGCAGTACTTC. Protein sequence: CASRNGQEFSYEQYF.

The chain has TRBV12-2 and TRBJ2-7; the table's D call, TRBD2, was not checked against the DNA. TRBV12-2 is a listed pseudogene. This CDR3 is built from 19 residues. CDR3: CASRLGRGRPSGFSYEQYF. The CDR3 nucleotides read TGTGCAAGTCGCTTAGGGCGGGGAAGGCCTAGCGGGTTTTCCTACGAGCAGTACTTC.

The chain is built from TRBV19 and TRBJ1-2, with D possibly matching TRBD1 (6 bases). The CDR3 has 14 residues. Germline V gives CDR1 LNHDA, CDR2 SQIVND (reference sequence). With 8 bases removed from V and 3 bases from J, the gap between germline ends came to 16 bases. CDR3: CASQDSPPYYGYTF. The CDR3 DNA sequence: TGTGCCAGTCAGGACAGTCCCCCCTACTATGGCTACACCTTC.

The CDR3 loop is CAIRPGQKAGGYTF. The CDR3 nucleotides read TGTGCCATCAGACCGGGACAGAAGGCGGGTGGCTACACCTTC. The V gene is TRBV10-3, the J gene TRBJ1-2; 7 nucleotides line up with TRBD1. The J segment lost 7 bases and the V segment lost 6 bases, leaving 11 bases of the junction unmatched. The CDR3 is 14 residues long. Germline CDR1 reads ENHRY; CDR2 reads SYGVKD.

The chain is built from TRBV2 and TRBJ1-1, with D perhaps matching TRBD1 (6 bases). V was cut by 6 bases and J by 4 bases, with 12 bases left in between. The CDR3 spans 13 residues. Germline V CDR1 and CDR2: SNHLY, FYNNEI. The CDR3 region is CASSAGQLTEAFF. In nucleotides, the CDR3 is TGTGCCAGCAGCGCCGGACAGCTCACTGAAGCTTTCTTT.

The chain combines TRBV4-2 with TRBJ1-1; no reliable D call. V was cut by 2 bases and J by 1 base, with 5 bases left in between. The CDR3 length is 13 residues. From germline, CDR1 is LGHNA and CDR2 YNFKEQ. The CDR3: CASSQYTNTEAFF. CDR3 bases: TGTGCCAGCAGCCAATACACGAACACTGAAGCTTTCTTT.

This clone has more than one count but fewer than ten. The genes are TRBV27 and TRBJ2-1; 10 bases match TRBD2. The trim removed 6 bases at V and 3 bases at J, leaving 8 bases unmatched. The germline V gene encodes CDR1 MNHEY and CDR2 SMNVEV (reference sequence). This CDR3 region has 16 residues. CDR3 nucleotide sequence: TGTGCCAGCAGACACCTAACTAGCGGGAACTACAATGAGCAGTTCTTC. Amino acids: CASRHLTSGNYNEQFF.

The genes are TRBV6-1 and TRBJ1-3; 9 positions agree with TRBD1. The CDR3 runs 15 residues. CDR1 MNHNS and CDR2 SASEGT come from the germline V gene. The V and J ends lost 1 base and 2 bases, in that order; junction bases with no gene match: 0. The CDR3 region has the DNA TGTGCCAGCAGTGAAGGGACAGGGGCTGGAAACACCATATATTTT. Protein: CASSEGTGAGNTIYF.

The V gene is TRBV18, the J gene TRBJ1-4; perhaps TRBD1 as D (5 bases). The CDR3 spans 13 residues. The germline gives CDR1 KGHSH, CDR2 LQKENI. V was trimmed by 8 bases and J by 8 bases, leaving 15 bases between them. The CDR3 loop is CASRPGGEEKLFF. The CDR3 bases are TGTGCCAGCCGGCCCGGGGGGGAAGAAAAACTGTTTTTT.

V and J are TRBV7-6 and TRBJ1-3, with a weak D call TRBD1 (6 bases). Germline V gene lookup returns CDR1 SGHVS and CDR2 FNYEAQ. This CDR3 is built from 13 residues. V lost 5 bases and J lost 6, with 11 bases in between. CDR3 sequence: CASSADRLNTIYF. Written as DNA, the CDR3 is TGTGCCAGCAGCGCGGACAGACTAAACACCATATATTTT.

V is TRBV7-2 and J is TRBJ2-6, with 8 nucleotides matching TRBD2. Looked up from germline, CDR1 is SGHTA and CDR2 is FQGNSA. V lost 1 base to trimming and J lost 2 bases; unmatched junction nucleotides: 4. The CDR3 is 17 amino acids. The CDR3 nucleotides read TGTGCCAGCAGCTTAGTCGGCGGGAGGACTGGGGCCAACGTCCTGACTTTC. It codes for CASSLVGGRTGANVLTF.

The chain joins TRBV15 to TRBJ1-2; possible D gene TRBD1, 5 bases. Germline CDR1 reads LNHNV; CDR2 reads YYDKDF (reference sequence). Trimming took off 1 base at V and 3 bases at J, with 15 bases between the two ends. CDR3 length: 16 amino acids. This CDR3 is CATSRAGRVGDYGYTF. In nucleotides, the CDR3 is TGTGCCACCAGCAGAGCAGGCAGGGTCGGCGACTATGGCTACACCTTC.

This clone was detected a few times. V gene TRBV29-1 combines with J gene TRBJ1-1; TRBD1 aligns across 10 bases. CDR3 length: 14 amino acids. Germline loops: CDR1 SQVTM, CDR2 ANQGSEA. The junction had 5 bases not matched to a gene; V was cut back by 2 bases and J by 5 bases. CDR3 nucleotide sequence: TGCAGCGTTGAAATGGACAGGGGGAGGACTGAAGCTTTCTTT. Its protein product is CSVEMDRGRTEAFF. The complete variable domain, with remaining parts taken from reference TRBV29-1 and TRBJ1-1, reads SAVISQKPSRDICQRGTSLTIQCQVDSQVTMMFWYRQQPGQSLTLIATANQGSEATYESGFVIDKFPISRPNLTFSTLTVSNMSPEDSSIYLCSVEMDRGRTEAFFGQGTRLTVV.

The genes are TRBV5-1 and TRBJ2-1; 8 bases map to TRBD2. The junction had 4 bases not matched to a gene; V was cut back by 4 bases and J by 4 bases. The CDR3 loop spans 14 amino acids. Germline V gene sequence: CDR1 SGHRS, CDR2 YFSETQ. The CDR3 sequence is CASSDPGGYNEQFF. The CDR3 coding sequence is TGCGCCAGCAGCGATCCGGGAGGGTACAATGAGCAGTTCTTC. The full variable domain, with the rest looked up from reference TRBV5-1 and TRBJ2-1, is KAGVTQTPRYLIKTRGQQVTLSCSPISGHRSVSWYQQTPGQGLQFLFEYFSETQRNKGNFPGRFSGRQFSNSRSEMNVSTLELGDSALYLCASSDPGGYNEQFFGPGTRLTVL.

The chain has TRBV2 and TRBJ1-5; D is undetermined. Per the germline V gene, CDR1 is SNHLY and CDR2 is FYNNEI. This CDR3 region has 15 residues. The germline V and J ends were trimmed by 6 bases and 7 bases, with 19 bases remaining between them. The CDR3 DNA sequence: TGTGCCAGCAGAAGCGGACCCCCAGGAGGGCAGCCCCAGCATTTT. Protein product: CASRSGPPGGQPQHF.

The chain employs TRBV19 and TRBJ2-5; D gene unclear. The length of the CDR3 is 16 residues. Germline V gene sequence: CDR1 LNHDA, CDR2 SQIVND (reference sequence). Trimming shortened V by 4 bases and J by 3 bases, and 18 bases separated the two germline ends. The chain's CDR3 is CASSRSGLGQEETQYF. CDR3 DNA sequence: TGTGCCAGTAGTAGAAGTGGGTTGGGTCAGGAAGAGACCCAGTACTTC.

The chain couples TRBV11-1 to TRBJ2-6; D unclear. V was cut by 2 bases and J by 3 bases, with 11 bases left in between. The CDR3 is 16 residues long. In germline, CDR1 is SGHAT, CDR2 FQDESV (reference sequence). In DNA form, the CDR3 reads TGTGCCAGCAGCTTAACCCAGGCAATTGGGGCCAACGTCCTGACTTTC. This sequence encodes CASSLTQAIGANVLTF.

This clone was observed a handful of times. CDR3 sequence (DNA): TGTGCCAGCAGTGAGCGACTAGCGGGAGGGGGCGGGGAGCTGTTTTTT. It encodes CASSERLAGGGGELFF. The chain recombines TRBV6-1 with TRBJ2-2; 14 positions agree with TRBD2. The junction had 4 bases not matched to a gene; V was cut back by 3 bases and J by 7 bases. CDR1 MNHNS and CDR2 SASEGT come from the germline V gene. The CDR3 totals 16 residues.

The chain links TRBV5-6 to TRBJ1-1; TRBD1 agrees at 7 bases. The CDR3 runs to 15 residues. Losses at the gene ends were 4 bases for V and 0 bases for J; bases not matched to a gene: 6. Germline lookup yields CDR1 SGHDT and CDR2 YYEEEE. The CDR3: CASSKNRGMNTEAFF. For the CDR3, the DNA is TGTGCCAGCAGCAAGAACAGGGGTATGAACACTGAAGCTTTCTTT.

The rearrangement joins TRBV5-1 to TRBJ1-2; D remains ambiguous. V shed 4 bases and J shed 4 bases, with 14 bases lying between them. The CDR3 length is 14 residues. CDR1 SGHRS and CDR2 YFSETQ come from the germline V gene. The CDR3 is CASSQTPGGYGYTF. For the CDR3, the DNA is TGCGCCAGCAGCCAAACTCCGGGAGGCTATGGCTACACCTTC. The whole variable domain, remainder taken from reference TRBV5-1 and TRBJ1-2, is KAGVTQTPRYLIKTRGQQVTLSCSPISGHRSVSWYQQTPGQGLQFLFEYFSETQRNKGNFPGRFSGRQFSNSRSEMNVSTLELGDSALYLCASSQTPGGYGYTFGSGTRLTVV.

The rearrangement links TRBV6-6 to TRBJ1-5, with no clear D. The ends were cut back, 7 bases at V and 7 bases at J, with 17 bases in the middle. The CDR3 loop spans 14 amino acids. The germline V gene encodes CDR1 MNHNY and CDR2 SVGAGI (reference sequence). CDR3 sequence: CASTRGGSGQPQHF. CDR3 sequence (DNA): TGTGCCAGCACCCGGGGAGGGTCGGGCCAGCCCCAGCATTTT.

CDR3 DNA: TGTGCCTGGAGCCGAGGGGAGGACACTGAAGCTTTCTTT. Its protein is CAWSRGEDTEAFF. The genes are TRBV30 and TRBJ1-1, with a weak D call TRBD1 (5 bases). The V end lost 3 bases, the J end lost 3 bases, and 11 bases lay between the germline ends. The CDR3 sequence is 13 residues long. The V gene's germline CDR1 is GTSNPN and CDR2 SVGIG (reference sequence).

The gene calls are TRBV7-6 and TRBJ2-1, with 8 nucleotides matching TRBD1. This CDR3 comprises 16 residues. Unmatched junction bases numbered 6, after V lost 5 bases and J lost 0 bases. The germline gives CDR1 SGHVS, CDR2 FNYEAQ. This chain's CDR3 is CASSQQGGSSYNEQFF. For the CDR3, the DNA is TGTGCCAGCAGCCAACAGGGGGGAAGCTCCTACAATGAGCAGTTCTTC.

This clone has a single count. V and J are TRBV5-6 and TRBJ2-1, with TRBD2 identical over 10 bases. From germline, CDR1 is SGHDT and CDR2 YYEEEE. With 5 bases clipped from V and 9 bases from J, the junction kept 5 bases outside the gene matches. The CDR3 is 13 residues long. CDR3 sequence (DNA): TGTGCCAGCAGGCTAGCGGGAGATGGTGAGCAGTTCTTC. It yields the protein CASRLAGDGEQFF.

This rearrangement joins TRBV10-3 to TRBJ1-1, with TRBD1 as a possible D gene (5 bases). Germline assignment: CDR1 ENHRY and CDR2 SYGVKD. This CDR3 has 13 residues. The V end lost 10 bases, the J end lost 4 bases, and 16 bases lay between the germline ends. This CDR3 is CASGAGTLTEAFF. The CDR3 DNA reads as TGTGCCAGTGGGGCAGGTACCCTCACTGAAGCTTTCTTT.